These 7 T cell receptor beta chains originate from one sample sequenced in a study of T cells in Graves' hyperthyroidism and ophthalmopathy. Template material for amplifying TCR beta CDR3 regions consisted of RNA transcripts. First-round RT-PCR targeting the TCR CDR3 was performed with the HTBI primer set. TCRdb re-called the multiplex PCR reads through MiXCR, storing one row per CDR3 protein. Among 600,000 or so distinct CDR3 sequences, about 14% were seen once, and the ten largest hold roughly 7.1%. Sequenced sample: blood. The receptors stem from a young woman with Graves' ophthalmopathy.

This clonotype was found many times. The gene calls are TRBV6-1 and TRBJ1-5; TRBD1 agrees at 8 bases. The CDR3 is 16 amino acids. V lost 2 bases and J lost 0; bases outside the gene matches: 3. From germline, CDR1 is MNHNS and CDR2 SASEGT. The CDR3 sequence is CASSEWDRSSNQPQHF. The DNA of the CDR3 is TGTGCCAGCAGTGAATGGGACAGGAGTAGCAATCAGCCCCAGCATTTT.

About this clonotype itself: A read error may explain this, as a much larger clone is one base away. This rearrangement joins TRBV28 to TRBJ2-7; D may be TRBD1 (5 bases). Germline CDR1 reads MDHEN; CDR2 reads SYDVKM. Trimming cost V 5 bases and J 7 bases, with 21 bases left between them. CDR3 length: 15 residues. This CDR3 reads CASSPGHPPYNEQYF. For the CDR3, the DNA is TGTGCCAGCAGTCCCGGACATCCCCCCTACAATGAGCAGTACTTC.

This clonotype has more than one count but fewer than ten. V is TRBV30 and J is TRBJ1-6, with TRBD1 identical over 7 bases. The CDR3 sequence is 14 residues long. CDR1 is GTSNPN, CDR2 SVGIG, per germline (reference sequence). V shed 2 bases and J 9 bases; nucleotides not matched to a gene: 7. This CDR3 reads CAWSSQGRGSPLHF. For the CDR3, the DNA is TGTGCCTGGAGTTCACAGGGGAGGGGTTCACCCCTCCACTTT.

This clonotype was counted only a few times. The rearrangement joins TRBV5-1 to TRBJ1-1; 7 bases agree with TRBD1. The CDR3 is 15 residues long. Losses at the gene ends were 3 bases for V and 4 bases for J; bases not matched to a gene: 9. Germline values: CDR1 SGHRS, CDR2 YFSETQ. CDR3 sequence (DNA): TGCGCCAGCAGCTCGGAGGGGGCCAGGGGCACTGAAGCTTTCTTT. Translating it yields CASSSEGARGTEAFF.

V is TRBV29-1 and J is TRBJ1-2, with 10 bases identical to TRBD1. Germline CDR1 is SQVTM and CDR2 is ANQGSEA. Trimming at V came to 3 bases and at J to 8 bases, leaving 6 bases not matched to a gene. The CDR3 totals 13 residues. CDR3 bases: TGCAGCGTTGACACAGGACAGGGGGGCGGCTACACCTTC. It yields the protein CSVDTGQGGGYTF.

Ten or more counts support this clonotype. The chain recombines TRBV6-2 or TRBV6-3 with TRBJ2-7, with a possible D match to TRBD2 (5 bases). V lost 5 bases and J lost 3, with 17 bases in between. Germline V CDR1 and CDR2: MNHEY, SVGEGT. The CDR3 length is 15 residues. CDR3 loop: CASSPRGATRYEQYF. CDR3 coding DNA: TGTGCCAGCAGTCCCCGGGGAGCCACCCGCTACGAGCAGTACTTC.

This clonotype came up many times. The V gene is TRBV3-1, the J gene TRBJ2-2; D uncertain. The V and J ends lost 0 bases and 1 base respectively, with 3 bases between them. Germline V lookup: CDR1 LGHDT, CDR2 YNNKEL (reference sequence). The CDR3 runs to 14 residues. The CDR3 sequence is CASSQDRNTGELFF. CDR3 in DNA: TGTGCCAGCAGCCAAGACAGGAACACCGGGGAGCTGTTTTTT. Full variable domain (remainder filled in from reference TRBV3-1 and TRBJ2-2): DTAVSQTPKYLVTQMGNDKSIKCEQNLGHDTMYWYKQDSKKFLKIMFSYNNKELIINETVPNRFSPKSPDKAHLNLHINSLELGDSAVYFCASSQDRNTGELFFGEGSRLTVL.